This T cell receptor beta chain was profiled in a study of cytomegalovirus exposure and HLA in healthy donors. The primer mix had 60 Vbeta and 13 Jbeta primers. Here immunoSEQ multiplex PCR was the method, and the copy in TCRdb shows in-frame clones only, minus some. The sample shows 100,000 to 150,000 clones, approximately 82% of them seen only once. In regard to this clone: Its target is unknown.

General study points: Follow-up analysis later connected one missense variant in DCLRE1C with trimming of TCR beta V- and J-genes. The study recorded 160 or so TCR beta chains that were cytomegalovirus-associated. In vitro data verified three CMV-associated chains as specific for CMV antigens.

Between the trimmed V and J ends, which lost 9 bases and 5 bases, there was a span of 14 bases. Looked up from germline, CDR1 is MRHNA and CDR2 is SNTAGT. This CDR3 has 14 residues. Sequencing was performed on PBMCs. The chain employs TRBV6-4 and TRBJ1-6; D is perhaps TRBD1 (6 bases). The clonotype originates from a boy between 2 and 10 years old in good health and CMV-seronegative. The chain's CDR3 is CASRWTVDNSPLHF. For the CDR3, the DNA is TGTGCCAGTCGTTGGACAGTGGATAATTCACCCCTCCACTTT.